This TCR beta chain appears in the sequencing data of a study of cytomegalovirus exposure and HLA in healthy donors. Study summary: Genetic ancestry analysis placed 81% of the approximately 400 donors that were genotyped in the Caucasian-associated cluster. Study-level results: CMV antigen specificity of a few CMV-associated chains was confirmed in vitro. For cytomegalovirus status, the classifier reportedly gave diagnoses with high specificity and sensitivity.

PCR was performed using 60 Vbeta and 13 Jbeta primers. The data were produced by immunoSEQ multiplex PCR, yet TCRdb's version contains in-frame clones alone and is incomplete. Of about 140,000 clones listed, roughly three quarters were seen once; the top ten hold almost 4%. The CDR3 loop spans 15 amino acids. The J segment lost 4 bases and the V segment lost 5 bases, leaving 6 bases of the junction unmatched. Germline CDR1 and CDR2: SGHAT and FQNNGV. As for this clone: The antigen remains undetermined.

Donors had nominal health at sampling but likely had unrecorded immune exposures. The receptor was derived from a young man in good health and CMV-seronegative. The J gene is TRBJ2-7, the V gene TRBV11-2; TRBD2 matches at 12 bases. The sample comprised PBMCs. CDR3 region: CASSHTSGRIYEQYF. CDR3 coding DNA: TGTGCCAGCAGCCATACTAGCGGGAGGATTTACGAGCAGTACTTC. Supplemented by reference TRBV11-2 and TRBJ2-7, the full variable domain reads EAGVAQSPRYKIIEKRQSVAFWCNPISGHATLYWYQQILGQGPKLLIQFQNNGVVDDSQLPKDRFSAERLKGVDSTLKIQPAKLEDSAVYLCASSHTSGRIYEQYFGPGTRLTVT.